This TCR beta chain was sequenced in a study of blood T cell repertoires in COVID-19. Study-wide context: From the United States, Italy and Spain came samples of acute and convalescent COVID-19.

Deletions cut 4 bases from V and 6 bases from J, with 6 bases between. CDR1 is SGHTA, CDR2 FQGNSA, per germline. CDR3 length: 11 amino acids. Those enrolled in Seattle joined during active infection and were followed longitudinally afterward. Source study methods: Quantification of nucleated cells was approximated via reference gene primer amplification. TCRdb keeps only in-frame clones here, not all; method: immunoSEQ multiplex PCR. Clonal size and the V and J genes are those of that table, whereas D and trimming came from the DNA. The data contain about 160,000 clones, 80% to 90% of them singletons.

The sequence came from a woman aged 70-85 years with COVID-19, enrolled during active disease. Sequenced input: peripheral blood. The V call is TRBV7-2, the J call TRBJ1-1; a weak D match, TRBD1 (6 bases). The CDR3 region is CASSWTAEAFF. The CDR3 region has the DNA TGTGCCAGCAGCTGGACAGCTGAAGCTTTCTTT. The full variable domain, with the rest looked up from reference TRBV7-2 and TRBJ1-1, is GAGVSQSPSNKVTEKGKDVELRCDPISGHTALYWYRQSLGQGLEFLIYFQGNSAPDKSGLPSDRFSAERTGGSVSTLTIQRTQQEDSAVYLCASSWTAEAFFGQGTRLTVV.